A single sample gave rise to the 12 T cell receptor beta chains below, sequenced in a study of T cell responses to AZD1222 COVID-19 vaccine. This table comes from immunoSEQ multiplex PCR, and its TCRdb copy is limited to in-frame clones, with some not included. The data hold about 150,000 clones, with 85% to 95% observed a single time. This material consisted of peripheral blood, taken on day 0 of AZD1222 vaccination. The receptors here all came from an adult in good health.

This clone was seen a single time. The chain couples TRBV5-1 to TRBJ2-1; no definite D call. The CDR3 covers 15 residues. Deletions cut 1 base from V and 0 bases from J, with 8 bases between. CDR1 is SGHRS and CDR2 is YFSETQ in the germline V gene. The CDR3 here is CASSLTHISYNEQFF. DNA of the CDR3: TGCGCCAGCAGCTTGACGCATATCTCCTACAATGAGCAGTTCTTC.

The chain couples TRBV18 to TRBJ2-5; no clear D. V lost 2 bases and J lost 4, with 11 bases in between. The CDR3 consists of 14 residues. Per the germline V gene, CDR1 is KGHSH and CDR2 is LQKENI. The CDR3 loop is CASSPGLAIETQYF. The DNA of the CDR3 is TGTGCCAGCTCACCAGGATTGGCAATAGAGACCCAGTACTTC.

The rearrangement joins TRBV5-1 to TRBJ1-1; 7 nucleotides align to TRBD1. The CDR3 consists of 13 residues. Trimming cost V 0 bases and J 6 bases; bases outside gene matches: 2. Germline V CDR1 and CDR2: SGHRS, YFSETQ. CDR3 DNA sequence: TGCGCCAGCAGCTTGGACAGGGGCGCTGAAGCTTTCTTT. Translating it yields CASSLDRGAEAFF.

CDR3 DNA sequence: TGTGCCACCAGCCGGGGGGGGTTTAATGAAAAACTGTTTTTT. As protein: CATSRGGFNEKLFF. The J gene is TRBJ1-4, the V gene TRBV28; D possibly corresponds to TRBD1 (5 bases). From germline, CDR1 is MDHEN and CDR2 SYDVKM. V was shortened by 10 bases and J by 4 bases, with 16 bases between the two germline ends. This CDR3 has 14 residues. The full variable domain, rest sourced from reference TRBV28 and TRBJ1-4, is DVKVTQSSRYLVKRTGEKVFLECVQDMDHENMFWYRQDPGLGLRLIYFSYDVKMKEKGDIPEGYSVSREKKERFSLILESASTNQTSMYLCATSRGGFNEKLFFGSGTQLSVL.

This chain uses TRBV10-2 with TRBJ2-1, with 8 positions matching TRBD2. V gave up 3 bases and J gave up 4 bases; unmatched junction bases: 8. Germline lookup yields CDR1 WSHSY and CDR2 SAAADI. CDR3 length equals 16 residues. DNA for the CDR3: TGCGCCAGCAGTGATGACGGGAGGGCCGCGTACAATGAGCAGTTCTTC. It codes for CASSDDGRAAYNEQFF.

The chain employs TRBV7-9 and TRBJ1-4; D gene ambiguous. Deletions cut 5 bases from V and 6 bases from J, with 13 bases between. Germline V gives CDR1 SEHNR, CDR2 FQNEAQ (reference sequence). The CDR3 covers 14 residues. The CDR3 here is CASSPRRGDEKLFF. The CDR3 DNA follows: TGTGCCAGCAGCCCGAGGCGCGGTGATGAAAAACTGTTTTTT.

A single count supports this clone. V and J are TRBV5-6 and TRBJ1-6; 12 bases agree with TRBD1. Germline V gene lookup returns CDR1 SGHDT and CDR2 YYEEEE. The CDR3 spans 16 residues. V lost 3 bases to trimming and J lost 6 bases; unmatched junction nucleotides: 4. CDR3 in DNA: TGTGCCAGCAGCTCGGGACAGGGGGCGCTTAATTCACCCCTCCACTTT. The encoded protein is CASSSGQGALNSPLHF.

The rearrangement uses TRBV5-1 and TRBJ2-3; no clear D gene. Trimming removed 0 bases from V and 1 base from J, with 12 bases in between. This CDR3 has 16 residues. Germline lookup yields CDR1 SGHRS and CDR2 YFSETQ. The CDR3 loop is CASSLDGVGGTDTQYF. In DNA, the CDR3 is TGCGCCAGCAGCTTGGATGGGGTGGGCGGCACAGATACGCAGTATTTT.

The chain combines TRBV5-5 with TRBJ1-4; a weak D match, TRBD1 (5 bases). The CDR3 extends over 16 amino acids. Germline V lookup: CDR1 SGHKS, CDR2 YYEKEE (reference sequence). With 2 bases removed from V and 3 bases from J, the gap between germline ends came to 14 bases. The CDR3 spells CASSFLQGPPNEKLFF. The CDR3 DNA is TGTGCCAGCAGCTTCCTCCAGGGCCCCCCTAATGAAAAACTGTTTTTT.

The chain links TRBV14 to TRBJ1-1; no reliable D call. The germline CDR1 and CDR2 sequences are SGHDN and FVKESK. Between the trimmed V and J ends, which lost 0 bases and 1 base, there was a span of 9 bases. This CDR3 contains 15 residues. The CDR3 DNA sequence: TGTGCCAGCAGCCAAGATCGAAGGGAGAACACTGAAGCTTTCTTT. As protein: CASSQDRRENTEAFF.

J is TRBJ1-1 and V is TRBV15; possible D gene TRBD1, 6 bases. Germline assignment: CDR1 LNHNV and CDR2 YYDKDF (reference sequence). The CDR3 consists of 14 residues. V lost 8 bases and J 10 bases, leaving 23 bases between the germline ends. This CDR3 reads CATQMSLGGPTAFF. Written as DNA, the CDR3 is TGTGCCACCCAAATGAGCCTCGGGGGGCCAACAGCTTTCTTT.

The CDR3 coding sequence is TGTGCCAGCAGTGAAAGGCAGGGAAGGTCACCCCTCCACTTT. This translates into CASSERQGRSPLHF. The chain carries TRBV6-1 and TRBJ1-6; TRBD1 is a possible D gene (5 bases). The germline V gene has CDR1 MNHNS and CDR2 SASEGT. V lost 2 bases to trimming and J lost 10 bases, with 12 bases between them. The CDR3 loop spans 14 amino acids.